The TCR beta chain under discussion was sequenced for a study of T cell clones after liver transplantation. On the study more broadly: TCRbeta sequencing after a pre-transplant mixed lymphocyte reaction identified graft-donor-reactive clones, later tracked in post-transplant blood. Graft-donor-reactive sequences were compared with third-party-reactive TCRbeta sequences from pre-transplant mixed lymphocyte reactions.

General study points: Post-transplant, graft-donor-reactive CD4 TCRbeta sequences in blood dropped significantly in most of the 8 subjects. Rather than being deleted, graft donor-reactive T cells may have moved into the graft.

Only in-frame clones appear in the TCRdb table, and some are missing; sequencing was by immunoSEQ multiplex PCR. The data hold about 58,000 clones, with approximately 63% observed a single time. Details on this clone: Its specificity is not known.

The germline V gene encodes CDR1 LNHDA and CDR2 SQIVND (reference sequence). J gave up 1 base and V 3 bases, and 8 bases lay outside the gene matches. This CDR3 is built from 18 residues. The receptor comes from a human patient who received a liver transplant. Some T cells may be provided by the graft donor. Sample: CD4+ T cells from blood, taken at the roughly 16-month timepoint. The chain has TRBV19 and TRBJ1-4; 10 positions match TRBD1. CDR3 DNA: TGTGCCAGTAGTATCCGGACAGGGGGGCCGGGAACTAATGAAAAACTGTTTTTT. Protein product: CASSIRTGGPGTNEKLFF.